A single sample is the source of the 10 T cell receptor beta chains below, sequenced in a study of CD8 T cells in ankylosing spondylitis. TCRdb reprocessed the 5' RACE reads with MiXCR, giving one entry per CDR3 protein. The table has over 400,000 distinct CDR3 sequences, roughly 26% seen once. General study results and limits: Blood of patients with ankylosing spondylitis appeared to be characterized by a TCR beta motif of eight highly homologous variants.

These TCRs' antigens remain unknown. Sequencing used blood, either unsorted or a sorted T cell fraction (not recorded which). The receptor source for this set is a male donor with ankylosing spondylitis.

The rearrangement uses TRBV29-1 and TRBJ2-2; the D gene is possibly TRBD1 (7 bases). This CDR3 has 15 residues. The V end lost 4 bases, the J end lost 5 bases, and 17 bases lay between the germline ends. Germline assignment: CDR1 SQVTM and CDR2 ANQGSEA. The CDR3 here is CSVVEEGAWTGELFF. The CDR3 bases are TGCAGCGTTGTGGAGGAGGGGGCTTGGACCGGGGAGCTGTTTTTT.

Only a few counts were recorded for this clonotype. The rearrangement joins TRBV9 to TRBJ2-1; D is unresolved. V lost 4 bases to trimming and J lost 8 bases, with 10 bases between them. This CDR3 has 12 residues. Germline assignment: CDR1 SGDLS and CDR2 YYNGEE. CDR3 sequence: CASSPQMDEQFF. The CDR3, as DNA: TGTGCCAGCAGCCCCCAGATGGATGAGCAGTTCTTC.

This clonotype was picked up a small number of times. The genes are TRBV5-1 and TRBJ1-4; D may be TRBD1 (5 bases). Germline lookup yields CDR1 SGHRS and CDR2 YFSETQ. The length of the CDR3 is 14 residues. V shed 4 bases and J shed 6 bases, with 13 bases lying between them. CDR3 in amino acids: CASSPTGTDEKLFF. In DNA form, the CDR3 reads TGCGCCAGCAGCCCAACTGGGACGGATGAAAAACTGTTTTTT.

This clonotype was detected a few times. J is TRBJ2-5 and V is TRBV29-1; D call uncertain. V was pared by 8 bases and J by 5 bases, with 12 bases between. The CDR3 consists of 11 residues. The V gene's germline CDR1 is SQVTM and CDR2 ANQGSEA. The DNA of the CDR3 is TGCAGCATGTCCGAGTTGGAGACCCAGTACTTC. This sequence encodes CSMSELETQYF. The variable domain in full, with the rest retrieved from reference TRBV29-1 and TRBJ2-5, is SAVISQKPSRDICQRGTSLTIQCQVDSQVTMMFWYRQQPGQSLTLIATANQGSEATYESGFVIDKFPISRPNLTFSTLTVSNMSPEDSSIYLCSMSELETQYFGPGTRLLVL.

The rearrangement uses TRBV7-2 and TRBJ2-4; 7 bases are shared with TRBD2. Germline CDR1 and CDR2: SGHTA and FQGNSA. V trimming: 9 bases; J trimming: 5 bases; junction bases outside the gene matches: 13. The CDR3 is 15 residues long. The CDR3 sequence: CASRRTGGPENIQYF. The CDR3 DNA is TGTGCCAGTAGGAGGACGGGAGGACCCGAAAACATTCAGTACTTC.

This chain joins TRBV24-1 and TRBJ1-2, with D tentatively TRBD1 (5 bases). The germline CDR1 and CDR2 sequences are KGHDR and SFDVKD. CDR3 length equals 14 residues. With 7 bases removed from V and 5 bases from J, the gap between germline ends came to 16 bases. The CDR3 sequence is CATSIGRDRYGYTF. CDR3 DNA sequence: TGTGCCACCAGCATAGGTCGTGACAGATATGGCTACACCTTC.

The CDR3 DNA reads TGTGCCAGCAGCGTAGAGGGCAGGTCGAACACTGAAGCTTTCTTT. This translates into CASSVEGRSNTEAFF. This sequence joins TRBV9 and TRBJ1-1, with D hard to call. Per germline, CDR1 SGDLS and CDR2 YYNGEE. This CDR3 comprises 15 residues. V lost 0 bases and J lost 1, with 10 bases in between. Full variable domain (outside the CDR3, taken from reference TRBV9 and TRBJ1-1): DSGVTQTPKHLITATGQRVTLRCSPRSGDLSVYWYQQSLDQGLQFLIQYYNGEERAKGNILERFSAQQFPDLHSELNLSSLELGDSALYFCASSVEGRSNTEAFFGQGTRLTVV.

This clonotype was recorded a few times. This chain links TRBV7-2 with TRBJ2-2; TRBD2 matches 7 bases. With 5 bases clipped from V and 8 bases from J, the junction kept 11 bases outside the gene matches. Germline assignment: CDR1 SGHTA and CDR2 FQGNSA. The CDR3 extends over 15 amino acids. The CDR3 sequence is CASSPSTSSPGELFF. DNA of the CDR3: TGTGCCAGCAGCCCCTCGACTAGCTCTCCGGGGGAGCTGTTTTTT.

This chain joins TRBV5-1 and TRBJ2-3, with D possibly being TRBD2 (5 bases). V dropped 4 bases and J dropped 2 bases, with 11 bases sitting between them. Germline lookup yields CDR1 SGHRS and CDR2 YFSETQ. The CDR3 sequence is 14 residues long. CDR3 in DNA: TGCGCCAGCAGCATCTCTCGGGACACAGATACGCAGTATTTT. Its protein product is CASSISRDTDTQYF.

The sample holds many counts of this clonotype. The CDR3 DNA reads as TGCGCCAGCAGCCAAGTTGACAGGGTAGACACAGATACGCAGTATTTT. It yields the protein CASSQVDRVDTDTQYF. This chain connects TRBV4-1 to TRBJ2-3, with TRBD1 matching 7 bases. Germline CDR1 and CDR2: MGHRA and YSYEKL. The ends lost 1 base at V and 2 bases at J; junction bases unmatched: 6. CDR3 length equals 16 residues.